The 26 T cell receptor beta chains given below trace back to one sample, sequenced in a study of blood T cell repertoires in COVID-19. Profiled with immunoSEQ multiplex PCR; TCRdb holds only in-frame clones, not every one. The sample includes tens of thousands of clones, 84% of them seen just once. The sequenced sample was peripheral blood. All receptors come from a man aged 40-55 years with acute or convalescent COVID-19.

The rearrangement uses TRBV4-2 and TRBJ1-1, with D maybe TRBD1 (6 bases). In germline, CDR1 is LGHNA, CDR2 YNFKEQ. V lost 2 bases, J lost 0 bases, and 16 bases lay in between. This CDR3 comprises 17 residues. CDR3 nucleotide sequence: TGTGCCAGCAGCCAATTACAGGGCGGATACATGAACACTGAAGCTTTCTTT. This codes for CASSQLQGGYMNTEAFF.

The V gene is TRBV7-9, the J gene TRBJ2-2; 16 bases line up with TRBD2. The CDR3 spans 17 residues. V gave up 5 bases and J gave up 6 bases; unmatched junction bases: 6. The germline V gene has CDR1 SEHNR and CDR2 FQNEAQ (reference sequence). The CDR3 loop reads CASSPGTSGRAPGELFF. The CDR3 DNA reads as TGTGCCAGCAGCCCGGGGACTAGCGGGAGGGCTCCCGGGGAGCTGTTTTTT.

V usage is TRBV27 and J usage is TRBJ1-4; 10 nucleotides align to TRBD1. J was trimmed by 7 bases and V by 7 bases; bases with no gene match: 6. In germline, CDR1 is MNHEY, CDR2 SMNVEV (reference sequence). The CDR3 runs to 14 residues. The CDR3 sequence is CASNRTGGGEKLFF. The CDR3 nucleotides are TGTGCCAGCAATCGGACAGGGGGAGGTGAAAAACTGTTTTTT. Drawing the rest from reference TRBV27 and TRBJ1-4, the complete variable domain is EAQVTQNPRYLITVTGKKLTVTCSQNMNHEYMSWYRQDPGLGLRQIYYSMNVEVTDKGDVPEGYKVSRKEKRNFPLILESPSPNQTSLYFCASNRTGGGEKLFFGSGTQLSVL.

The CDR3 region has the DNA TGTGCCAGCAGCCGAAGACAGCAAGAGACCCAGTACTTC. This codes for CASSRRQQETQYF. V and J are TRBV5-4 and TRBJ2-5, with a weak D call TRBD1 (5 bases). The CDR3 runs 13 residues. V lost 4 bases and J 2 bases, leaving 9 bases between the germline ends. Per germline, CDR1 SGHNT and CDR2 YYREEE (reference sequence). Supplemented by reference TRBV5-4 and TRBJ2-5, the full variable domain reads ETGVTQSPTHLIKTRGQQVTLRCSSQSGHNTVSWYQQALGQGPQFIFQYYREEENGRGNFPPRFSGLQFPNYSSELNVNALELDDSALYLCASSRRQQETQYFGPGTRLLVL.

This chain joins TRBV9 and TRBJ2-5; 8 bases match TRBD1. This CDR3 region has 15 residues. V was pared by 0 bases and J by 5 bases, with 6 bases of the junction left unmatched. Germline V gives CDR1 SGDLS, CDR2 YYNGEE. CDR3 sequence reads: CASSVESGGVETQYF. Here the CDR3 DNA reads TGTGCCAGCAGCGTAGAGTCAGGGGGCGTGGAGACCCAGTACTTC.

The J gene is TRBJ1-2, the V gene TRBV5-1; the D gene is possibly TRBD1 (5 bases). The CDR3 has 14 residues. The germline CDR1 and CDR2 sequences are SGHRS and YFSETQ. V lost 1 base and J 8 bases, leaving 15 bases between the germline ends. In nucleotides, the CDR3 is TGCGCCAGCAGCTTGTCTACAGGCTACTCCGGCTACACCTTC. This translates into CASSLSTGYSGYTF. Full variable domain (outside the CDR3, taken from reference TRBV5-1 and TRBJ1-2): KAGVTQTPRYLIKTRGQQVTLSCSPISGHRSVSWYQQTPGQGLQFLFEYFSETQRNKGNFPGRFSGRQFSNSRSEMNVSTLELGDSALYLCASSLSTGYSGYTFGSGTRLTVV.

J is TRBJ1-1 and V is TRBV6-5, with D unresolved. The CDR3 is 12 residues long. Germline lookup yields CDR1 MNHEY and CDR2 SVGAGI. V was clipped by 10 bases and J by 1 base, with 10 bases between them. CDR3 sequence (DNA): TGTGCCACCCGGAGAGGGAACACTGAAGCTTTCTTT. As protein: CATRRGNTEAFF.

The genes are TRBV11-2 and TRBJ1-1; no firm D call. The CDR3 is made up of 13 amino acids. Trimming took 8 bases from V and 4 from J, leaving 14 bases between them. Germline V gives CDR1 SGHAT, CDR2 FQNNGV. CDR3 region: CASSQVSSTEAFF. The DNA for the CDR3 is TGTGCCAGCTCCCAGGTCTCATCCACTGAAGCTTTCTTT.

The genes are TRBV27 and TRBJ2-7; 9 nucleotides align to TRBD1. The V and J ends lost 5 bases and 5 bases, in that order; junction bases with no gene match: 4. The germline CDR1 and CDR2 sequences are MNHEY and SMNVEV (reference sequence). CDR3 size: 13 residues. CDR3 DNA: TGTGCCAGCAGTGGACAGGGGCCGAACGAGCAGTACTTC. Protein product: CASSGQGPNEQYF.

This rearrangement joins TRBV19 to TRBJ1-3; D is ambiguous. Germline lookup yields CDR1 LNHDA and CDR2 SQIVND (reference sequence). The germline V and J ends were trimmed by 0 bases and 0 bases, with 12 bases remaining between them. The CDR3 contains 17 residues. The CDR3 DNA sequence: TGTGCCAGTAGTATAGATTTCGATACAGTCTCTGGAAACACCATATATTTT. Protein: CASSIDFDTVSGNTIYF.

The CDR3 sequence is CASSLELAREQFF. The CDR3 coding sequence is TGTGCCAGCAGCTTAGAACTAGCTCGTGAGCAGTTCTTC. This rearrangement joins TRBV7-2 to TRBJ2-1; D may be TRBD2 (6 bases). V was pared by 1 base and J by 9 bases, with 10 bases between. Germline CDR1 is SGHTA and CDR2 is FQGNSA. The CDR3 covers 13 residues.

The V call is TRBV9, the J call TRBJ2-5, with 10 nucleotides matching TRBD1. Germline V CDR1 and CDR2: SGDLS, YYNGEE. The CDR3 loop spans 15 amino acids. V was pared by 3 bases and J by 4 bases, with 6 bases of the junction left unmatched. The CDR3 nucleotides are TGTGCCAGCAGCGGAACCGGGACAGGGGCAGAGACCCAGTACTTC. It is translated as CASSGTGTGAETQYF.

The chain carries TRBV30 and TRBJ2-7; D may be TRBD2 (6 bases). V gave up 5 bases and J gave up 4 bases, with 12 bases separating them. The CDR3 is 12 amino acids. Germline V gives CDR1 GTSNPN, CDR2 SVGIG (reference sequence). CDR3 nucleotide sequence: TGTGCCTGGCGCAATGCGGGGTACGAGCAGTACTTC. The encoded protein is CAWRNAGYEQYF.

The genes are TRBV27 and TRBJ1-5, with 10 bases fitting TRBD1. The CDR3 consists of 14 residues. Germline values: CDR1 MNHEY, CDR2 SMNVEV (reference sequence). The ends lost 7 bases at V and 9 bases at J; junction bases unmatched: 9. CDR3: CASKAGTGAMPQHF. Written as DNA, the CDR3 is TGTGCCAGCAAAGCCGGGACAGGGGCTATGCCCCAGCATTTT.

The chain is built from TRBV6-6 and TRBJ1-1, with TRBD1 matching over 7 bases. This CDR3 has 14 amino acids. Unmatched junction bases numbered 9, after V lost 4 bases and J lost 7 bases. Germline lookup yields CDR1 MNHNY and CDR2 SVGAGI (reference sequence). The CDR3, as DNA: TGTGCCAGCAGTTCGGACCTTACAGGGGATGAAGCTTTCTTT. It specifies CASSSDLTGDEAFF.

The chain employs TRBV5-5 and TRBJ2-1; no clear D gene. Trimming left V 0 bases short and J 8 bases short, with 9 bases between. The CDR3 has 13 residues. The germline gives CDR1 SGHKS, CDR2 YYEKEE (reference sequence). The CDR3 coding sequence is TGTGCCAGCAGCTTGGTTTTGGGCGATGAGCAGTTCTTC. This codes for CASSLVLGDEQFF.

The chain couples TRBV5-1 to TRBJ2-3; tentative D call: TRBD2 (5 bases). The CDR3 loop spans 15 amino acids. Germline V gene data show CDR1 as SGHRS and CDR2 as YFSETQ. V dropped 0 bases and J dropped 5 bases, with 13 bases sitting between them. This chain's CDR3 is CASSLDGGGIDTQYF. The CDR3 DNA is TGCGCCAGCAGCTTGGATGGTGGAGGCATAGATACGCAGTATTTT.

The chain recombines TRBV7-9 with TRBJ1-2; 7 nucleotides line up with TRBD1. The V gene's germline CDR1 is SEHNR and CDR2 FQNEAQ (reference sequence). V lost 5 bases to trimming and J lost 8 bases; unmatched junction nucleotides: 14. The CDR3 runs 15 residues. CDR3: CASSTRTGQEGGYTF. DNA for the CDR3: TGTGCCAGCAGCACTCGGACAGGTCAGGAAGGGGGCTACACCTTC.

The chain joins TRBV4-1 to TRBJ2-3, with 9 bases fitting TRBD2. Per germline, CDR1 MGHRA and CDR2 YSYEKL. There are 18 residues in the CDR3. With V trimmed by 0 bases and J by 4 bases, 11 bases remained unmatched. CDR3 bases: TGCGCCAGCAGCCAAGAAGGTACGGCGGGGGGGTACGCAGATACGCAGTATTTT. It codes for CASSQEGTAGGYADTQYF.

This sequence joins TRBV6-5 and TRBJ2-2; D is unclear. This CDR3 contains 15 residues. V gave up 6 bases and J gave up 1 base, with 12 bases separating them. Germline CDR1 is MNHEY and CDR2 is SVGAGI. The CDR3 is CASSRADKNTGELFF. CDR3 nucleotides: TGTGCCAGCAGCCGAGCAGACAAGAACACCGGGGAGCTGTTTTTT.

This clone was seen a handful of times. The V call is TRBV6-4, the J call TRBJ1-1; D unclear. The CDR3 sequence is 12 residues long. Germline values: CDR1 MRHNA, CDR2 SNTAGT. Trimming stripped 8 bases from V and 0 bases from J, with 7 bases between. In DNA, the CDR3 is TGTGCCAGCCGGGGTTTGAACACTGAAGCTTTCTTT. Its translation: CASRGLNTEAFF.

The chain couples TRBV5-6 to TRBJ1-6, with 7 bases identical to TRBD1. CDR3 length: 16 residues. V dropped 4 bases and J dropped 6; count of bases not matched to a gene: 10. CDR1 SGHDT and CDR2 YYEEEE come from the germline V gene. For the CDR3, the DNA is TGTGCCAGCAGCCCCAATACAGGGGAAAGTAATTCACCCCTCCACTTT. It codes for CASSPNTGESNSPLHF. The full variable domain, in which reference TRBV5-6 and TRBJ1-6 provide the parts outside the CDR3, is DAGVTQSPTHLIKTRGQQVTLRCSPKSGHDTVSWYQQALGQGPQFIFQYYEEEERQRGNFPDRFSGHQFPNYSSELNVNALLLGDSALYLCASSPNTGESNSPLHFGNGTRLTVT.

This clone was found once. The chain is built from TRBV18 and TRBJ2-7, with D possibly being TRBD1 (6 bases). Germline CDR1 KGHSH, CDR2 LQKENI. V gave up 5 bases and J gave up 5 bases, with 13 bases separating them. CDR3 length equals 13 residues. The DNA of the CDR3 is TGTGCCAGCTCAACTAGGACAGCAGACGAGCAGTACTTC. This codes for CASSTRTADEQYF.

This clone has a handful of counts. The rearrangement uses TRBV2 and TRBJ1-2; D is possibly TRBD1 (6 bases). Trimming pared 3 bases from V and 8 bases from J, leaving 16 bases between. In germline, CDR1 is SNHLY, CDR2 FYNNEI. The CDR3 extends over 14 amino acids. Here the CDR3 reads CASSEGAYDGGYTF. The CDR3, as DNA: TGTGCCAGCAGTGAGGGGGCTTATGATGGAGGCTACACCTTC. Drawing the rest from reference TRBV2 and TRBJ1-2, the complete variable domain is EPEVTQTPSHQVTQMGQEVILRCVPISNHLYFYWYRQILGQKVEFLVSFYNNEISEKSEIFDDQFSVERPDGSNFTLKIRSTKLEDSAMYFCASSEGAYDGGYTFGSGTRLTVV.

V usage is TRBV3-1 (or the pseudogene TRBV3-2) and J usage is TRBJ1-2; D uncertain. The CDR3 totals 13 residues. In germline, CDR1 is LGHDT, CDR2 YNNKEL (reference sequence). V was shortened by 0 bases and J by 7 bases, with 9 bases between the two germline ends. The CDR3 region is CASSQDYAVGYTF. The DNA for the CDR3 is TGTGCCAGCAGCCAAGATTATGCAGTTGGCTACACCTTC.

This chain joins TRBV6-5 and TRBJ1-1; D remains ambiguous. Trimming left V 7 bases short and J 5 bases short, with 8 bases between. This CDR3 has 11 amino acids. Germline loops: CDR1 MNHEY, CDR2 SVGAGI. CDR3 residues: CASMGVTEAFF. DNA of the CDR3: TGTGCCAGCATGGGAGTGACTGAAGCTTTCTTT.